The source of this TCR beta chain is a study of blood T cell repertoires in COVID-19 (dated by TCRdb to 2018 to 2021). Context from the whole study: Samples from collaborators originated in the United States, Italy and Spain and spanned both the acute and convalescent phases of COVID-19. The material from the prospective study consisted of cDNA or gDNA derived from T cells, B-cell-depleted T cells, or PBMCs. The dataset comprised deeply sampled blood TCRbeta repertoires from subjects exposed to, actively infected with, or recovered from COVID-19. The repertoires were made available in a free public database intended to serve as a resource for research on the immune response to SARS-CoV-2. The samples were drawn from two sources: the first 160 participants of the ongoing ImmuneRACE study, and approximately 1,300 subjects contributed by 6 global collaborators. The sample metadata nearly always contained a de-identified subject ID, COVID-19 status, age in years and sex. HLA class I and class II types, where available, came from metadata supplied by the sample provider rather than from assay-based typing.

TCRbeta CDR3 regions were amplified from genomic DNA by means of the immunoSEQ Assay, a bias-controlled multiplex PCR. In the authors' own workflow: The number of nucleated cells in each sample was estimated from the amplification of reference gene primers within the assay. To quantify the absolute abundance of each unique TCRbeta CDR3 rearrangement, sequence reads were collapsed and filtered. For each sample, productive Simpson clonality was calculated as the square root of Simpson's diversity index across productive rearrangements. Imported from immuneACCESS, the table was reduced by TCRdb to in-frame sequences with V and J called. These copies leave out some clones; in studies compared against another copy, an unresolved V gene accounts for under half, and the cause of the remainder is not known. Clone size and V and J calls were adopted from that table, with D and trimming inferred from the DNA. This sample holds 250,000 to 400,000 clones; about 91% were observed only once. 1.6% of the sample is taken by the ten largest.

What the work shows at the level of the full study, not this receptor alone: The amount of clinical and demographic metadata varied by source and participant and was provided uncurated.

The CDR3, from cysteine to phenylalanine, totals 14 residues. Only CDR3 DNA remains: 42 bases, in frame from the first base. V was cut back by 5 bases and J by 0 bases, leaving a gap of 10 bases between them. As encoded in the germline V gene, CDR1 is MDHEN while CDR2 is SYDVKM. One collaborating source in Seattle enrolled patients during active infection and followed them longitudinally through the course of disease. Each collaborating institution followed its own protocols to collect whole blood in K2EDTA tubes. For TCRbeta analysis, collaborators shipped samples in one of three forms: frozen whole blood, isolated PBMCs, or DNA extracted from either of those sample types. Points on this clone: The target of this receptor is not known. Base qualities are not provided; no much larger clone lies one nucleotide away.

Source material: peripheral blood. This TCR was sampled from a woman between 25 and 40 years old with COVID-19, enrolled during active disease. The V gene is TRBV28 and the J gene is TRBJ2-5, and possibly TRBD2, on 5 matching bases. The nucleotide sequence reads TGTGCCAGCAGTGTTAGGAGGTACCAAGAGACCCAGTACTTC. Its translation reads: CASSVRRYQETQYF.